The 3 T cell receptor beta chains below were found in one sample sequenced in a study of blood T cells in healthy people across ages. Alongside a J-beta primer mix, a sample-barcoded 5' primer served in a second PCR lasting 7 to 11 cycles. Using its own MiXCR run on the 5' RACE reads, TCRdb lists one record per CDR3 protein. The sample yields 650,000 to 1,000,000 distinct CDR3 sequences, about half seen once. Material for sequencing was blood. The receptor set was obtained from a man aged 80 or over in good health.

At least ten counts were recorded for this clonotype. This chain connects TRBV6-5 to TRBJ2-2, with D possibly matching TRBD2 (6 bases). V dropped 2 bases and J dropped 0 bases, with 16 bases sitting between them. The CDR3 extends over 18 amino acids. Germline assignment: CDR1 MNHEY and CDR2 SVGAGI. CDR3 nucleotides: TGTGCCAGCAGTTACGCTTTCCCGGGGAGGCCGAACACCGGGGAGCTGTTTTTT. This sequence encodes CASSYAFPGRPNTGELFF.

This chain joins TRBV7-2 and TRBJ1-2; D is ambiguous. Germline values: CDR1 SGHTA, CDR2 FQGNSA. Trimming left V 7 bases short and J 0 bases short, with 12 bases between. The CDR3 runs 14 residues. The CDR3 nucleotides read TGTGCCAGCAACGAGGACGGGGCTAACTATGGCTACACCTTC. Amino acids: CASNEDGANYGYTF. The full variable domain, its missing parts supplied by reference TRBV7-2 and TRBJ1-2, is GAGVSQSPSNKVTEKGKDVELRCDPISGHTALYWYRQSLGQGLEFLIYFQGNSAPDKSGLPSDRFSAERTGGSVSTLTIQRTQQEDSAVYLCASNEDGANYGYTFGSGTRLTVV.

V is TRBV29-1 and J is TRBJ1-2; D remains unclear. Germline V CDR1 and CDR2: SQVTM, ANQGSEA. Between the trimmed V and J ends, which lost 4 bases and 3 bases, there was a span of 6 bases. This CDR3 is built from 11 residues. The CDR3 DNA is TGCAGCGTTGGGGCAGACTATGGCTACACCTTC. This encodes CSVGADYGYTF.